This TCR beta chain was sequenced during a study of T-cell reconstitution after alpha-beta-depleted transplantation in children. Unique molecular identifiers were incorporated when the TCRbeta library was constructed. TCRdb called the PCR reads again in MiXCR, with one record for every CDR3 protein. The data hold fewer than 550,000 distinct CDR3 sequences, with under 13% observed a single time. This clonotype showed up many times. CDR1 is MGHRA and CDR2 is YSYEKL in the germline V gene. Between the trimmed V and J ends, which lost 5 bases and 0 bases, there was a span of 10 bases. The CDR3 is 14 amino acids.

The sequence derives from a human donor who donated a stem cell graft to a child with acute myeloid leukemia. The rearrangement joins TRBV4-1 to TRBJ1-1; D is undetermined. The material sequenced was PBMCs from the stem cell graft donor, taken from the stem cell graft. CDR3 region: CASSGRTVNTEAFF. The CDR3 DNA reads TGCGCCAGCAGCGGGAGGACGGTGAACACTGAAGCTTTCTTT.